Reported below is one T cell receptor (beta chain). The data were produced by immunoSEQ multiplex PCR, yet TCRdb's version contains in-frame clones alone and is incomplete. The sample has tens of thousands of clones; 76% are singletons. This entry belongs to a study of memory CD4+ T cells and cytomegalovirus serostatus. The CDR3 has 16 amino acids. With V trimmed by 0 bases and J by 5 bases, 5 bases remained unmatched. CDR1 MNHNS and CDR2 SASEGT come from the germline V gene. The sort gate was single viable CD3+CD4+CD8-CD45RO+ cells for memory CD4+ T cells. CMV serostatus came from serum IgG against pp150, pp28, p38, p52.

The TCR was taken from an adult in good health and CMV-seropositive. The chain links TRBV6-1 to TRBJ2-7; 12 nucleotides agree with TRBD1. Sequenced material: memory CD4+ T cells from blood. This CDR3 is CASSEAMGQGANEQYF. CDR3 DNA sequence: TGTGCCAGCAGTGAAGCTATGGGACAGGGGGCGAACGAGCAGTACTTC.